Below, 21 T cell receptor beta chains from the same sample are listed, as sequenced in a study of shared clonotypes between healthy human individuals (dated by TCRdb to the early 2020s). Libraries were constructed by the immunoSEQ multiplex PCR assay. Drawn from immuneACCESS, this table holds only the in-frame rearrangements with V and J called that TCRdb kept. Clones are partly lost; checked studies trace under half to an unresolved V gene and leave the rest unexplained. This sample has hundreds of thousands of clones in its table, and around nine tenths of those were observed once. The ten top clones hold roughly 16% of the sample. The sample consisted of memory CD8+ T cells sorted from blood. The cell subset or site label, as the study defines it: CD45RO+ cells pooled with CCR7-negative TemRA cells. These receptors came from a man younger than 35 in good health.

CDR3 protein: CASSESYSNQPQHF. The CDR3 DNA reads TGCGCCAGCAGTGAGTCTTATAGCAATCAGCCCCAGCATTTT. The rearrangement links TRBV10-2 to TRBJ1-5; D is unclear. This CDR3 spans 14 amino acids. V was trimmed by 0 bases and J by 0 bases, leaving 3 bases between them. Germline loops: CDR1 WSHSY, CDR2 SAAADI.

J is TRBJ2-5 and V is TRBV28, with TRBD2 matching 12 bases. The CDR3 spans 17 residues. Germline loops: CDR1 MDHEN, CDR2 SYDVKM. V lost 3 bases and J lost 1; bases outside the gene matches: 6. CDR3 sequence reads: CASSFLGLAGFQETQYF. CDR3 in DNA: TGTGCCAGCAGTTTTCTCGGACTAGCGGGGTTCCAAGAGACCCAGTACTTC.

V usage is TRBV4-3 and J usage is TRBJ2-2; D unclear. The V and J ends lost 1 base and 4 bases respectively, with 22 bases between them. The CDR3 runs to 19 residues. The germline V gene has CDR1 LGHNA and CDR2 YSLEER. The CDR3: CASSQALVENQVPTGELFF. For the CDR3, the DNA is TGCGCCAGCAGCCAAGCCTTAGTTGAGAACCAAGTACCCACCGGGGAGCTGTTTTTT.

J is TRBJ1-2 and V is TRBV2; D might be TRBD1 (5 bases). V lost 10 bases to trimming and J lost 8 bases, with 17 bases between them. The CDR3 has 12 residues. In germline, CDR1 is SNHLY, CDR2 FYNNEI. DNA of the CDR3: TGTGCCACCGACGGGGCGGCGCGGGGCTACACCTTC. Translated: CATDGAARGYTF.

This clone has only a few counts. This sample also contains other DNA sequences that code for the same CDR3. The genes are TRBV9 and TRBJ1-2; D is unresolved. Trimming took off 7 bases at V and 5 bases at J, with 9 bases between the two ends. The CDR3 has 11 amino acids. The germline V gene encodes CDR1 SGDLS and CDR2 YYNGEE. As DNA, the CDR3 is TGTGCCAGCTGGTCGGATTATGGCTACACCTTC. Its translation: CASWSDYGYTF.

V gene TRBV6-1 combines with J gene TRBJ2-7, with 7 bases fitting TRBD1. V was pared by 10 bases and J by 0 bases, with 6 bases of the junction left unmatched. Germline values: CDR1 MNHNS, CDR2 SASEGT. This CDR3 is 13 amino acids long. CDR3 in amino acids: CATCHRGSYEQYF. In nucleotides, the CDR3 is TGTGCCACCTGCCACAGGGGCTCCTACGAGCAGTACTTC.

This clone appeared once. V is TRBV5-4 and J is TRBJ2-1, with 8 bases aligning to TRBD2. V lost 4 bases and J lost 4; bases outside the gene matches: 13. This CDR3 has 17 amino acids. Per the germline V gene, CDR1 is SGHNT and CDR2 is YYREEE (reference sequence). CDR3 residues: CASSVSGTRGLYNEQFF. CDR3 in DNA: TGTGCCAGCAGCGTGTCCGGGACTAGGGGTTTATACAATGAGCAGTTCTTC.

V gene TRBV5-4 combines with J gene TRBJ2-5, with TRBD2 matching 7 bases. The length of the CDR3 is 15 residues. CDR1 is SGHNT and CDR2 is YYREEE in the germline V gene (reference sequence). V trimming: 2 bases; J trimming: 0 bases; junction bases outside the gene matches: 4. The CDR3 sequence: CASSFNREDQETQYF. Here the CDR3 DNA reads TGTGCCAGCAGCTTTAATCGGGAGGACCAAGAGACCCAGTACTTC.

This clone is a singleton in its sample. The rearrangement links TRBV4-1 to TRBJ2-1; D not resolved. Germline CDR1 is MGHRA and CDR2 is YSYEKL. Trimming shortened V by 0 bases and J by 4 bases, and 7 bases separated the two germline ends. This CDR3 region has 14 residues. The chain's CDR3 is CASSQDKAYNEQFF. The CDR3 DNA sequence: TGCGCCAGCAGCCAAGATAAGGCATACAATGAGCAGTTCTTC.

This sequence joins TRBV6-7 and TRBJ2-1; a possible D gene is TRBD1 (5 bases). TRBV6-7 is marked as an open reading frame, function uncertain. Trimming cost V 0 bases and J 2 bases, with 8 bases left between them. The CDR3 runs 15 residues. CDR3 in DNA: TGTGCCAGCAGTTACTCGTTGACAGCCTACAATGAGCAGTTCTTC. Translating it yields CASSYSLTAYNEQFF.

V is TRBV29-1 and J is TRBJ2-3; TRBD1 might be the D (5 bases). Deletions cut 6 bases from V and 8 bases from J, with 15 bases between. CDR1 is SQVTM and CDR2 is ANQGSEA in the germline V gene. This CDR3 is built from 12 residues. The CDR3 region has the DNA TGCAGCGTCCTCACGATTCAGGGTACGCAGTATTTT. Protein product: CSVLTIQGTQYF.

Only one count was recorded for this clone. The gene calls are TRBV9 and TRBJ2-7, with D maybe TRBD2 (7 bases). Germline V gene data show CDR1 as SGDLS and CDR2 as YYNGEE. The CDR3 runs 15 residues. V lost 3 bases and J lost 0, with 13 bases in between. The CDR3 protein is CASSGSAGHSYEQYF. The CDR3 DNA reads TGTGCCAGCAGCGGGTCAGCGGGACACTCCTACGAGCAGTACTTC. Filled out from reference TRBV9 and TRBJ2-7, the complete variable domain reads DSGVTQTPKHLITATGQRVTLRCSPRSGDLSVYWYQQSLDQGLQFLIQYYNGEERAKGNILERFSAQQFPDLHSELNLSSLELGDSALYFCASSGSAGHSYEQYFGPGTRLTVT.

The CDR3 here is CASNSGEVDTGELFF. As DNA, the CDR3 is TGTGCCAGTAATAGCGGGGAGGTCGACACCGGGGAGCTGTTTTTT. The chain is built from TRBV19 and TRBJ2-2, with 8 bases fitting TRBD2. J gave up 3 bases and V 7 bases, and 7 bases lay outside the gene matches. This CDR3 comprises 15 residues. Germline V CDR1 and CDR2: LNHDA, SQIVND (reference sequence).

V is TRBV2 and J is TRBJ2-7; weak D call: TRBD2 (6 bases). CDR3 length equals 13 residues. The ends were cut back, 7 bases at V and 7 bases at J, with 17 bases in the middle. Germline lookup yields CDR1 SNHLY and CDR2 FYNNEI. The CDR3: CASIKALAREQYF. Here the CDR3 DNA reads TGTGCCAGCATCAAGGCTCTAGCGCGGGAGCAGTACTTC.

V is TRBV7-9 and J is TRBJ1-3; D ambiguous. The CDR3 loop spans 14 amino acids. Germline V lookup: CDR1 SEHNR, CDR2 FQNEAQ (reference sequence). V was cut by 4 bases and J by 0 bases, with 7 bases left in between. The CDR3 is CASSSTVSGNTIYF. The CDR3 region has the DNA TGTGCCAGCAGCTCCACCGTCTCTGGAAACACCATATATTTT.

CDR3 coding DNA: TGTGCCAGCAGCTTATTCTTCACACCGAACTATGGCTACACCTTC. Encoded protein: CASSLFFTPNYGYTF. The chain recombines TRBV5-6 with TRBJ1-2; D not resolved. The CDR3 consists of 15 residues. The V gene lost 2 bases and the J gene lost 2 bases, with 13 bases spanning the gap. The germline gives CDR1 SGHDT, CDR2 YYEEEE. The whole variable domain, remainder taken from reference TRBV5-6 and TRBJ1-2, is DAGVTQSPTHLIKTRGQQVTLRCSPKSGHDTVSWYQQALGQGPQFIFQYYEEEERQRGNFPDRFSGHQFPNYSSELNVNALLLGDSALYLCASSLFFTPNYGYTFGSGTRLTVV.

The V and J genes are TRBV7-9 and TRBJ2-5, with TRBD1 matching over 8 bases. Looked up from germline, CDR1 is SEHNR and CDR2 is FQNEAQ (reference sequence). The CDR3 consists of 14 residues. Trimming at V came to 5 bases and at J to 5 bases, leaving 7 bases not matched to a gene. CDR3 nucleotide sequence: TGTGCCAGCAGCCTAACAGGGGGAGGTGAGACCCAGTACTTC. It translates to CASSLTGGGETQYF.

The V and J genes are TRBV4-1 and TRBJ2-1; D is tentatively TRBD1 or TRBD2 (5 bases each). The CDR3 consists of 16 residues. The germline V gene encodes CDR1 MGHRA and CDR2 YSYEKL. Deletions cut 0 bases from V and 0 bases from J, with 9 bases between. The CDR3 DNA follows: TGCGCCAGCAGCCAAGATGGGGACCCCTCCTACAATGAGCAGTTCTTC. This encodes CASSQDGDPSYNEQFF.

The gene calls are TRBV9 and TRBJ2-5, with 11 bases that match TRBD2. J gave up 5 bases and V 4 bases, and 4 bases lay outside the gene matches. CDR1 and CDR2 from the germline V gene are SGDLS and YYNGEE. The CDR3 loop spans 14 amino acids. CDR3 in DNA: TGTGCCAGCAGCCCCGGGACTAGCGGCGAGACCCAGTACTTC. Amino acid sequence: CASSPGTSGETQYF.

V and J are TRBV7-8 and TRBJ2-3, with 14 bases lining up with TRBD2. Germline CDR1 reads SGHVS; CDR2 reads FQNEAQ. Trimming removed 4 bases from V and 5 bases from J; junction bases left unmatched: 8. CDR3 length: 17 residues. In nucleotides, the CDR3 is TGTGCCAGCAGCTCGTCTGGACTAGCGGGGGGAATAGATACGCAGTATTTT. Translated: CASSSSGLAGGIDTQYF.

Details on this clone: One end of the junction does not line up with germline, which may come from a read error. The chain uses TRBV5-6 and TRBJ1-2; D unclear. CDR1 and CDR2 from the germline V gene are SGHDT and YYEEEE. The CDR3 is 15 residues long. The CDR3 nucleotides are TGTGCCAGCAGCTTTTCATACGGACGGTCCTATGGTTACACCTTC. As protein: CASSFSYGRSYGYTF.